What follows is one TCR beta chain and its context. Its cognate antigen is unknown. This record belongs to a study of cytomegalovirus exposure and HLA in healthy donors. Study background: Genotyping showed 75% to 90% of 398 donors falling in the Caucasian-associated ancestry cluster.

With V trimmed by 2 bases and J by 5 bases, 6 bases remained unmatched. Germline CDR1 is KGHSH and CDR2 is LQKENI. This CDR3 is 15 amino acids long. PCR used 60 Vbeta primers and 13 Jbeta primers. Generated by immunoSEQ multiplex PCR, the TCRdb table keeps only in-frame clones and is missing some. The sample includes 95,000 to 150,000 clones, 65% to 80% of them seen just once. Study-level points and caveats: A previous analysis found most TCR beta V segments productive roughly 87% or roughly 30% of the time.

The sample taken for sequencing was PBMCs. This sequence originates from a woman in her 40s in good health and CMV-seropositive. The chain recombines TRBV18 with TRBJ1-2; 9 bases are shared with TRBD1. The CDR3 DNA reads TGTGCCAGCTCACCAGCCGGACAGGGGTTGTATGGCTACACCTTC. This gives the protein CASSPAGQGLYGYTF. The variable domain in full, completed from reference TRBV18 and TRBJ1-2, reads NAGVMQNPRHLVRRRGQEARLRCSPMKGHSHVYWYRQLPEEGLKFMVYLQKENIIDESGMPKERFSAEFPKEGPSILRIQQVVRGDSAAYFCASSPAGQGLYGYTFGSGTRLTVV.